The 3 T cell receptor beta chains below were found in one sample sequenced in a study of Graves' ophthalmopathy and Graves' hyperthyroidism. The sequenced template was RNA, covering the TCR beta CDR3 region. Investigators did first-round RT-PCR with HTBI primers, then second-round multiplex PCR. MiXCR, applied by TCRdb to the multiplex PCR reads, yields one record per CDR3 protein. The table includes approximately 210,000 distinct CDR3 sequences, about 32% detected once. The specimen sequenced was peripheral blood. The receptors were sampled from a man in his fifties with Graves' ophthalmopathy.

The genes are TRBV15 and TRBJ2-7; D call uncertain. Germline V gene lookup returns CDR1 LNHNV and CDR2 YYDKDF (reference sequence). This CDR3 region has 14 residues. Trimming took off 4 bases at V and 2 bases at J, with 12 bases between the two ends. CDR3 sequence (DNA): TGTGCCACCAGCAAGTTGAGGAGCACCTACGAGCAGTACTTC. Its translation is CATSKLRSTYEQYF.

This clonotype showed up many times. V and J are TRBV6-2 or TRBV6-3 and TRBJ2-7; D may match TRBD1 or TRBD2 (5 bases each). The germline gives CDR1 MNHEY, CDR2 SVGEGT. V was trimmed by 0 bases and J by 11 bases, leaving 23 bases between them. The CDR3 is 16 amino acids. The CDR3 nucleotides read TGTGCCAGCAGTTACTCACCGGGACCCCTTAGACACAAGGAGTACTTC. Residues: CASSYSPGPLRHKEYF.

This clonotype was detected only a few times. This chain connects TRBV12-3 or TRBV12-4 to TRBJ1-3; no definite D call. The V and J ends lost 4 bases and 2 bases respectively, with 6 bases between them. CDR3 size: 13 residues. CDR3 sequence (DNA): TGTGCCAGCAGTTACGGACCTGGAAACACCATATATTTT. Amino acid sequence: CASSYGPGNTIYF.